One and the same sample provided the 21 T cell receptor beta chains below, sequenced in a study of shared clonotypes between healthy human individuals. Produced via immunoSEQ multiplex PCR; TCRdb's table is partial and in-frame only. The table records 2 million to 2.5 million clones, under 95% of them present only once. Source material: naive CD4+ T cells from PBMCs. Subset noted: CD45RA+ positively selected. The receptors were sampled from a man between 18 and 35 years old in good health. Some clones in this sample may be carry-over from other donors' samples.

The chain has TRBV7-9 and TRBJ2-5; a possible D gene is TRBD1 (5 bases). The CDR3 has 14 residues. With 3 bases removed from V and 1 base from J, the gap between germline ends came to 9 bases. Germline V CDR1 and CDR2: SEHNR, FQNEAQ (reference sequence). CDR3 region: CASSFSQAQETQYF. Here the CDR3 DNA reads TGTGCCAGCAGCTTCTCACAGGCCCAAGAGACCCAGTACTTC.

This clone was seen only once. At the DNA level, this CDR3 is encoded by other sequences in the same sample as well. The chain recombines TRBV9 with TRBJ2-5; D remains unclear. CDR3 length: 14 amino acids. CDR1 and CDR2 from the germline V gene are SGDLS and YYNGEE. Trimming pared 5 bases from V and 0 bases from J, leaving 11 bases between. For the CDR3, the DNA is TGTGCCAGCAGTGCTGGTGGGTACCAAGAGACCCAGTACTTC. Its translation is CASSAGGYQETQYF.

The chain joins TRBV27 to TRBJ2-3; tentative D call: TRBD2 (5 bases). The V end lost 2 bases, the J end lost 0 bases, and 12 bases lay between the germline ends. The CDR3 sequence is 16 residues long. Germline-derived CDR1 and CDR2 are MNHEY and SMNVEV (reference sequence). The CDR3 DNA reads as TGTGCCAGCAGTTTACCCAGCGGACCTAGCACAGATACGCAGTATTTT. Encoded protein: CASSLPSGPSTDTQYF.

The chain has TRBV11-3 and TRBJ1-3; 12 nucleotides agree with TRBD1. Germline assignment: CDR1 SGHNT and CDR2 YENEEA. The length of the CDR3 is 20 residues. Trimming took 3 bases from V and 3 from J; bases not matched to a gene: 15. The CDR3 spells CASSLGYRDRGQFFGNTIYF. DNA for the CDR3: TGTGCCAGCAGCTTGGGTTACCGGGACAGGGGGCAATTTTTTGGAAACACCATATATTTT. Full variable domain (remainder filled in from reference TRBV11-3 and TRBJ1-3): EAGVVQSPRYKIIEKKQPVAFWCNPISGHNTLYWYLQNLGQGPELLIRYENEEAVDDSQLPKDRFSAERLKGVDSTLKIQPAELGDSAVYLCASSLGYRDRGQFFGNTIYFGEGSWLTVV.

The chain joins TRBV2 to TRBJ1-3; D is undetermined. Germline V gene data show CDR1 as SNHLY and CDR2 as FYNNEI. The length of the CDR3 is 14 residues. Between the trimmed V and J ends, which lost 9 bases and 0 bases, there was a span of 12 bases. Written as DNA, the CDR3 is TGTGCCAGTGGGGAAAGGGACTCTGGAAACACCATATATTTT. It specifies CASGERDSGNTIYF.

A remark on this clone: Since a much larger clone is just one base distant, this may be a read error. The J gene is TRBJ2-1, the V gene TRBV7-9; the D is unclear. CDR3 size: 11 residues. With 5 bases removed from V and 3 bases from J, the gap between germline ends came to 2 bases. The germline CDR1 and CDR2 sequences are SEHNR and FQNEAQ (reference sequence). CDR3 bases: TGTGCCAGCAGCGTCTACAATGAGCAGTTCTTC. Its protein product is CASSVYNEQFF.

The chain has TRBV29-1 and TRBJ2-2; D ambiguous. This CDR3 has 14 amino acids. Germline V lookup: CDR1 SQVTM, CDR2 ANQGSEA. V lost 3 bases and J 3 bases, leaving 11 bases between the germline ends. CDR3 loop: CSVEFSRDTGELFF. The CDR3 DNA sequence: TGCAGCGTTGAGTTTTCCCGGGACACCGGGGAGCTGTTTTTT.

The chain joins TRBV11-2 to TRBJ1-1; TRBD1 is a possible D gene (6 bases). Trimming took 5 bases from V and 1 from J, leaving 14 bases between them. Germline V gene sequence: CDR1 SGHAT, CDR2 FQNNGV. The CDR3 has 15 amino acids. CDR3 amino acids: CASSIEGEGNTEAFF. Here the CDR3 DNA reads TGTGCCAGCAGCATCGAGGGGGAGGGGAACACTGAAGCTTTCTTT.

This clone was recorded only once. This chain links TRBV27 with TRBJ2-7; D is perhaps TRBD1 (5 bases). The V gene's germline CDR1 is MNHEY and CDR2 SMNVEV (reference sequence). The CDR3 covers 14 residues. The V and J ends lost 2 bases and 3 bases respectively, with 11 bases between them. Written as DNA, the CDR3 is TGTGCCAGCAGTTTAATGAGACAGAGCTACGAGCAGTACTTC. Amino acid sequence: CASSLMRQSYEQYF.

The rearrangement joins TRBV4-1 to TRBJ1-2, with D uncertain. Germline CDR1 MGHRA, CDR2 YSYEKL. V gave up 0 bases and J gave up 1 base, with 9 bases separating them. This CDR3 spans 15 amino acids. The CDR3 spells CASSQEATINYGYTF. As DNA, the CDR3 is TGCGCCAGCAGCCAAGAGGCAACTATTAACTATGGCTACACCTTC.

Turning to this clone: The sample carries other DNA sequences with the same CDR3. The chain is built from TRBV20-1 and TRBJ1-4, with D unclear. CDR3 size: 11 residues. V shed 1 base and J shed 5 bases, with 2 bases lying between them. In germline, CDR1 is DFQATT, CDR2 SNEGSKA (reference sequence). CDR3 bases: TGCAGTGCTAGAGTAAATGAAAAACTGTTTTTT. Translating gives CSARVNEKLFF.

On this clone: Other nucleotide sequences in the sample specify the same CDR3. The CDR3 reads CASSTSYEQYF. For the CDR3, the DNA is TGTGCCAGCTCGACATCCTACGAGCAGTACTTC. The J gene is TRBJ2-7, the V gene TRBV18; D not certain. V lost 6 bases and J 1 base, leaving 4 bases between the germline ends. Germline V gene sequence: CDR1 KGHSH, CDR2 LQKENI. There are 11 residues in the CDR3.

This rearrangement joins TRBV25-1 to TRBJ2-7; the D gene is possibly TRBD1 (6 bases). Germline-derived CDR1 and CDR2 are MGHDK and SYGVNS. The CDR3 runs to 12 residues. The V and J ends lost 6 bases and 4 bases respectively, with 10 bases between them. CDR3 nucleotide sequence: TGTGCCAGCAGACAGGGCAGGTACGAGCAGTACTTC. Translated: CASRQGRYEQYF.

The rearrangement joins TRBV4-1 to TRBJ1-4; no reliable D call. The CDR3 contains 16 residues. In germline, CDR1 is MGHRA, CDR2 YSYEKL. Deletions cut 3 bases from V and 6 bases from J, with 17 bases between. In DNA form, the CDR3 reads TGCGCCAGCAGCCAGACGAAGTATGGAGCGGATGAAAAACTGTTTTTT. Protein product: CASSQTKYGADEKLFF.

The rearrangement links TRBV5-1 to TRBJ2-5; D possibly uses TRBD1 or TRBD2 (5 bases each). The J call is uncertain, as TRBJ2-7 better fits the DNA end. The CDR3 runs 13 residues. CDR1 SGHRS and CDR2 YFSETQ come from the germline V gene. Written as DNA, the CDR3 is TGCGCCAGCAGCTGGGGCACTAGCTACGAGCAGTACTTC. Protein: CASSWGTSYEQYF.

This chain uses TRBV29-1 with TRBJ2-3; tentatively, D is TRBD2 (6 bases). Germline assignment: CDR1 SQVTM and CDR2 ANQGSEA. Deletions cut 8 bases from V and 1 base from J, with 16 bases between. This CDR3 spans 14 amino acids. The CDR3 reads CSFNRGGGTDTQYF. CDR3 coding DNA: TGCAGCTTTAACCGTGGAGGGGGCACAGATACGCAGTATTTT.

The V gene is TRBV7-6, the J gene TRBJ1-2; TRBD1 might be the D (5 bases). The CDR3 has 13 amino acids. V gave up 5 bases and J gave up 8 bases, with 15 bases separating them. Germline CDR1 reads SGHVS; CDR2 reads FNYEAQ. The CDR3 protein is CASSPIQGLGYTF. DNA of the CDR3: TGTGCCAGCAGCCCGATCCAGGGTCTCGGCTACACCTTC.

This clone was detected only once. The chain uses TRBV19 and TRBJ2-7; TRBD2 matches at 8 bases. The CDR3 loop spans 21 amino acids. CDR1 LNHDA and CDR2 SQIVND come from the germline V gene (reference sequence). V was clipped by 6 bases and J by 6 bases; unmatched bases: 31. The CDR3 nucleotides read TGTGCCAGTAGAGGACGTGCACAGGGAGCGGGAGCCGACACGTTTCTCCCCGAGCAGTACTTC. As protein: CASRGRAQGAGADTFLPEQYF.

The chain couples TRBV14 to TRBJ2-1, with 14 bases aligning to TRBD2. The CDR3 sequence is 17 residues long. Germline V gene data show CDR1 as SGHDN and CDR2 as FVKESK. Trimming at V came to 6 bases and at J to 7 bases, leaving 11 bases not matched to a gene. The CDR3 spells CASSLLGLAGGRNEQFF. Written as DNA, the CDR3 is TGTGCCAGCAGTCTTCTTGGACTAGCGGGAGGTCGGAATGAGCAGTTCTTC.

The CDR3 nucleotides are TGCAGCGTTTACCCCAGGGGAGGCTCGGGATATGGCTACACCTTC. It codes for CSVYPRGGSGYGYTF. The J gene is TRBJ1-2, the V gene TRBV29-1, with D perhaps TRBD1 (6 bases). The V gene lost 5 bases and the J gene lost 5 bases, with 21 bases spanning the gap. Germline assignment: CDR1 SQVTM and CDR2 ANQGSEA. This CDR3 is built from 15 residues.

The count of this clone is one. The chain combines TRBV2 with TRBJ1-1; possibly TRBD1 for D (6 bases). Germline V CDR1 and CDR2: SNHLY, FYNNEI. The V and J ends lost 7 bases and 3 bases respectively, with 12 bases between them. The CDR3 is made up of 13 amino acids. CDR3 protein: CASKKGVYTEAFF. The CDR3 nucleotides are TGTGCCAGCAAGAAGGGGGTCTACACTGAAGCTTTCTTT.